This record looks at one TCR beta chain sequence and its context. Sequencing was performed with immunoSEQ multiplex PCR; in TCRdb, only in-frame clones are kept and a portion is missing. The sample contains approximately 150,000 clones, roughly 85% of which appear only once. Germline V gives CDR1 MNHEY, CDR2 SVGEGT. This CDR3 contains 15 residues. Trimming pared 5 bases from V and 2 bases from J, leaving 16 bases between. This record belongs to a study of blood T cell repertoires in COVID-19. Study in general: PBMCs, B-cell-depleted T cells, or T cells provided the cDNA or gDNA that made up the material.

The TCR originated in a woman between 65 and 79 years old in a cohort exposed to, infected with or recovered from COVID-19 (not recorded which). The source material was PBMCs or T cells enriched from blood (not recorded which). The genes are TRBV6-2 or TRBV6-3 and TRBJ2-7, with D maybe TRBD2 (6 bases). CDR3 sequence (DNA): TGTGCCAGCAGTGACAGCGCTAGCGAAACCTACGAGCAGTACTTC. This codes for CASSDSASETYEQYF.